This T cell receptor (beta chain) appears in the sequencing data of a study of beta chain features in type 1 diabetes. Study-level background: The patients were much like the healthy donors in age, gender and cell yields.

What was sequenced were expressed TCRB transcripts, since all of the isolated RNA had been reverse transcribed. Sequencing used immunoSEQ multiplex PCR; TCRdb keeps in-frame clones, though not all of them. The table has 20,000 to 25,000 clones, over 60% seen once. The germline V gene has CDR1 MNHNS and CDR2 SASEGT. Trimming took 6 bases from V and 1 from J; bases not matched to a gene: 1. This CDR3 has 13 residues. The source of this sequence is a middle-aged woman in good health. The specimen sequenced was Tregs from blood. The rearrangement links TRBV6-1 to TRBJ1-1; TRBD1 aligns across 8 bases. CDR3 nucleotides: TGTGCCAGCAGGGGACAGGAGAACACTGAAGCTTTCTTT. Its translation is CASRGQENTEAFF.